Included here is one TCR beta chain sequence, with context. What it binds is not known. The data derive from a study of OX40 agonist ivuxolimab in advanced cancers. Germline values: CDR1 LGHNA, CDR2 YSLEER. CDR3 length equals 16 residues. Trimming stripped 0 bases from V and 2 bases from J, with 10 bases between. Patients were ruled out by autoimmune disease history or systemic immunosuppression. Clones were sequenced by immunoSEQ multiplex PCR, and TCRdb holds only the in-frame ones, with some missing. Of tens of thousands of clones listed, 85% to 95% are singletons. Study-wide points: Clonal expansion from baseline to week 6 occurred in both CD4+ and CD8+ T cells.

The clonotype originates from an adult with an advanced solid tumor such as melanoma, head and neck, liver or kidney cancer. The V call is TRBV4-3, the J call TRBJ2-2; maybe TRBD2 (6 bases). The source material was CD4+ or CD8+ T cells sorted from blood, sampled in a trial of the OX40 agonist ivuxolimab. The CDR3 region is CASSQEAGFNTGELFF. The CDR3 bases are TGCGCCAGCAGCCAAGAGGCGGGGTTTAACACCGGGGAGCTGTTTTTT.